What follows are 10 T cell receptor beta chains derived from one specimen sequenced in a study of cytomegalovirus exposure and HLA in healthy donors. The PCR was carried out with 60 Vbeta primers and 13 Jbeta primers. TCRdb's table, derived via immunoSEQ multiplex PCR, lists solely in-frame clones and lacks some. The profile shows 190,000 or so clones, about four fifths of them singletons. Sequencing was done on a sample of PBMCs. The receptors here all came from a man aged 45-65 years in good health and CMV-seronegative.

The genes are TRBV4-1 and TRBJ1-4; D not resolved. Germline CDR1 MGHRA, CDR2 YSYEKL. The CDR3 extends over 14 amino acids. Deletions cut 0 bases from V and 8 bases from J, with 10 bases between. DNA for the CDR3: TGCGCCAGCAGCCAAGATCATCTCGGGGAAAAACTGTTTTTT. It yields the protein CASSQDHLGEKLFF.

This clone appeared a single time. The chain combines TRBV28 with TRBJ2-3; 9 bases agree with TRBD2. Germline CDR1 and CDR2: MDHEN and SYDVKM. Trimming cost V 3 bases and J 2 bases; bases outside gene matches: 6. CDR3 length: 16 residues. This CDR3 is CASSFSASGNTDTQYF. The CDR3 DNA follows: TGTGCCAGCAGTTTTAGTGCTAGCGGGAACACAGATACGCAGTATTTT.

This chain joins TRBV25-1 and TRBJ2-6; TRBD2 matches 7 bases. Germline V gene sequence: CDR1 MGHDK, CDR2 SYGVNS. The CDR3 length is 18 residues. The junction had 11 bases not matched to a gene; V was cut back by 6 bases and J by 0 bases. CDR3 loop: CASSSPSGGGSGANVLTF. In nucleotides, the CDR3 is TGTGCCAGCAGCTCCCCGAGTGGGGGGGGCTCTGGGGCCAACGTCCTGACTTTC. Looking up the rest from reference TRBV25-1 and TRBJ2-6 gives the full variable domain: EADIYQTPRYLVIGTGKKITLECSQTMGHDKMYWYQQDPGMELHLIHYSYGVNSTEKGDLSSESTVSRIRTEHFPLTLESARPSHTSQYLCASSSPSGGGSGANVLTFGAGSRLTVL.

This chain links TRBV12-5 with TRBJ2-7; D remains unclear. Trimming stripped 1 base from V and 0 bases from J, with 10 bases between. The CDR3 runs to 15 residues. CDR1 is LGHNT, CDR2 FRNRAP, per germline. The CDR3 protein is CASGLAQSPSYEQYF. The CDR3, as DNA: TGTGCTAGTGGTTTGGCCCAGTCTCCCTCCTACGAGCAGTACTTC.

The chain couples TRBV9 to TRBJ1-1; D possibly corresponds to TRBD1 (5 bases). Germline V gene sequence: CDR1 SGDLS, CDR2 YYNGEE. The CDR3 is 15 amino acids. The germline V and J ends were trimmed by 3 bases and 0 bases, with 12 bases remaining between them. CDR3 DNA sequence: TGTGCCAGCAGCGGTACGGGACTTATGAACACTGAAGCTTTCTTT. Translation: CASSGTGLMNTEAFF.

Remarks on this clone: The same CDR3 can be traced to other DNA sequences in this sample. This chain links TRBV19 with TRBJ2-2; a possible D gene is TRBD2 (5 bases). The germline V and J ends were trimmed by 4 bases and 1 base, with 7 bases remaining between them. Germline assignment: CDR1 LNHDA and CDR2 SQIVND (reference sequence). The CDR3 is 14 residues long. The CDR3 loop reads CASSRGQNTGELFF. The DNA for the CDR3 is TGTGCCAGTAGTAGAGGGCAGAACACCGGGGAGCTGTTTTTT.

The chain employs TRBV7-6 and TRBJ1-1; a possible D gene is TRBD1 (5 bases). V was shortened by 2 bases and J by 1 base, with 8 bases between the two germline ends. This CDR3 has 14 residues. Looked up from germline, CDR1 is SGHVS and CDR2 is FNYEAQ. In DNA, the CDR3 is TGTGCCAGCAGCTTAAGCCAGGGGAACACTGAAGCTTTCTTT. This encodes CASSLSQGNTEAFF.

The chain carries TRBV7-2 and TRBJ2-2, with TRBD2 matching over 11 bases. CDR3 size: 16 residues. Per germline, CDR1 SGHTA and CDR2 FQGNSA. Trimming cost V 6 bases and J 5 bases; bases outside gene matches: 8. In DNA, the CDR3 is TGTGCCAGCAGAGATAGCGGGAGGGCCGCTACCGGGGAGCTGTTTTTT. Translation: CASRDSGRAATGELFF.

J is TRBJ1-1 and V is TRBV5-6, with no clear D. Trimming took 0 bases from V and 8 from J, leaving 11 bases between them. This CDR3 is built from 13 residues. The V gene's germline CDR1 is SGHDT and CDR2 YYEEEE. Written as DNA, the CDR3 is TGTGCCAGCAGCTTGGCAACAACCTCAGAAGCTTTCTTT. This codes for CASSLATTSEAFF.

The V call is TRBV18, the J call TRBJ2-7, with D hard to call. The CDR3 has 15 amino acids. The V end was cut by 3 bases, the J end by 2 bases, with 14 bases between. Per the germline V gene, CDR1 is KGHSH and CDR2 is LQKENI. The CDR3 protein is CASSPATGTAYEQYF. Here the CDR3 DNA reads TGTGCCAGCTCACCCGCTACTGGTACAGCCTACGAGCAGTACTTC.